Below are 13 T cell receptor beta chains sequenced from a single sample in a study of cytomegalovirus exposure and HLA in healthy donors. The PCR was carried out with 60 Vbeta primers and 13 Jbeta primers. Clones were read by immunoSEQ multiplex PCR, and TCRdb kept only the in-frame ones, dropping some. Of 50,000 to 65,000 clones listed, approximately 77% were seen once; the top ten hold 3%. The source material was PBMCs. Receptors originate from a woman aged 18-30 years in good health and CMV-seronegative.

This clone was seen a single time. The V and J genes are TRBV11-3 and TRBJ2-5, with D tentatively TRBD1 (5 bases). Germline CDR1 reads SGHNT; CDR2 reads YENEEA. V was cut by 4 bases and J by 9 bases, with 9 bases left in between. The CDR3 has 11 amino acids. CDR3 in DNA: TGTGCCAGCAGCTCCCAGGGTCCCCAGTACTTC. The encoded protein is CASSSQGPQYF.

V and J are TRBV29-1 and TRBJ1-5; the D is unclear. The CDR3 totals 12 residues. V was trimmed by 4 bases and J by 2 bases, leaving 6 bases between them. Germline V lookup: CDR1 SQVTM, CDR2 ANQGSEA. In nucleotides, the CDR3 is TGCAGCGTTGTATTAGGCAATCAGCCCCAGCATTTT. Its translation is CSVVLGNQPQHF.

The chain uses TRBV27 and TRBJ2-7; 7 bases align to TRBD2. The CDR3 spans 15 residues. Germline CDR1 reads MNHEY; CDR2 reads SMNVEV (reference sequence). The junction had 11 bases not matched to a gene; V was cut back by 8 bases and J by 1 base. CDR3 loop: CASAGGIPFSYEQYF. CDR3 nucleotides: TGTGCCAGCGCCGGGGGGATACCCTTTTCCTACGAGCAGTACTTC.

The CDR3 coding sequence is TGTGCCAGCAGAGACAGCTACGAGCAGTACTTC. Amino acid sequence: CASRDSYEQYF. V usage is TRBV2 and J usage is TRBJ2-7, with D possibly matching TRBD1 (5 bases). The length of the CDR3 is 11 residues. Germline-derived CDR1 and CDR2 are SNHLY and FYNNEI. V gave up 6 bases and J gave up 3 bases, with 6 bases separating them.

The chain is built from TRBV9 and TRBJ2-1, with D perhaps TRBD1 (6 bases). Per germline, CDR1 SGDLS and CDR2 YYNGEE. The CDR3 has 15 residues. The ends were cut back, 0 bases at V and 13 bases at J, with 20 bases in the middle. The CDR3 sequence is CASSVEGVRGSYQFF. CDR3 DNA sequence: TGTGCCAGCAGCGTAGAGGGGGTGAGGGGGAGTTATCAGTTCTTC.

The chain has TRBV4-1 and TRBJ1-1; D not certain. The V end lost 1 base, the J end lost 1 base, and 7 bases lay between the germline ends. This CDR3 spans 14 amino acids. Germline-derived CDR1 and CDR2 are MGHRA and YSYEKL. The CDR3 DNA reads as TGCGCCAGCAGCCAAGGGGCGGGGAACACTGAAGCTTTCTTT. It specifies CASSQGAGNTEAFF.

Only one count was recorded for this clone. The chain carries TRBV23-1 and TRBJ2-7, with TRBD2 matching 7 bases. TRBV23-1 is labeled an ORF, and its function is uncertain. The CDR3 has 18 residues. Trimming took 7 bases from V and 0 from J; bases not matched to a gene: 18. This CDR3 is CASTIEGLPERDSYEQYF. DNA of the CDR3: TGCGCCAGCACCATCGAGGGACTACCAGAGAGGGACTCCTACGAGCAGTACTTC.

V is TRBV19 and J is TRBJ1-5; 7 nucleotides agree with TRBD1. V was pared by 7 bases and J by 2 bases, with 8 bases of the junction left unmatched. Germline CDR1 is LNHDA and CDR2 is SQIVND (reference sequence). CDR3 length: 15 amino acids. The CDR3 sequence: CASTTGRGGNQPQHF. CDR3 sequence (DNA): TGTGCCAGTACCACGGGCAGGGGGGGCAATCAGCCCCAGCATTTT.

Worth noting for this clone: The junction departs from germline at one end; a sequencing error may be responsible. The chain has TRBV7-9 and TRBJ1-2; D gene uncertain. CDR3 length equals 15 residues. In germline, CDR1 is SEHNR, CDR2 FQNEAQ (reference sequence). The CDR3 region is CASSLAGSPNYGYTF. The CDR3 DNA reads TGTGCCAGCAGCCTAGCCGGGTCTCCTAACTATGGCTACACCTTC.

This clone was seen more than once but under ten times. The CDR3 nucleotides are TGCGCCAGCAGTCCCCGGGCACAGGGGGGTAACGAGCAGTACTTC. Translating it yields CASSPRAQGGNEQYF. The chain is built from TRBV10-1 and TRBJ2-7, with 8 bases lining up with TRBD1. CDR3 length: 15 amino acids. J lost 5 bases, V lost 5 bases, and 11 bases had no gene match. Germline loops: CDR1 WNHNN, CDR2 SYGVQD (reference sequence).

About this clone: One end of the junction varies from germline; a read error may be responsible. The rearrangement uses TRBV2 and TRBJ1-2; no firm D call. There are 8 residues in the CDR3. Germline V lookup: CDR1 SNHLY, CDR2 FYNNEI. As DNA, the CDR3 is TGTGCCAGCAGCGGAGGAATCTTC. Amino acid sequence: CASSGGIF.

CDR3 residues: CASRVGETQYF. The CDR3 DNA follows: TGTGCCAGCAGGGTCGGAGAGACCCAGTACTTC. J is TRBJ2-5 and V is TRBV6-5, with D uncertain. The CDR3 length is 11 residues. Trimming took off 6 bases at V and 4 bases at J, with 6 bases between the two ends. From germline, CDR1 is MNHEY and CDR2 SVGAGI.

This chain connects TRBV18 to TRBJ1-2; D unresolved. The CDR3 runs to 14 residues. Germline CDR1 is KGHSH and CDR2 is LQKENI. V was shortened by 3 bases and J by 2 bases, with 10 bases between the two germline ends. CDR3 nucleotides: TGTGCCAGCTCACCGATCGGCGGGAACTATGGCTACACCTTC. Protein: CASSPIGGNYGYTF.